Following are 15 T cell receptor beta chains from one sample sequenced in a study of Graves' ophthalmopathy and Graves' hyperthyroidism. TCR beta CDR3 regions were amplified from RNA transcripts. HTBI primers were employed in first-round RT-PCR, then a second-round multiplex PCR followed. TCRdb re-called the multiplex PCR reads through MiXCR, storing one row per CDR3 protein. The sample lists 150,000 to 200,000 distinct CDR3 sequences; under 40% were seen once. The sequenced material came from peripheral blood. The receptors derive from a woman in her thirties or forties with Graves' ophthalmopathy.

This clonotype occurred many times. The chain combines TRBV6-5 with TRBJ2-6; 8 bases agree with TRBD2. V lost 6 bases to trimming and J lost 3 bases; unmatched junction nucleotides: 7. The CDR3 extends over 16 amino acids. CDR1 is MNHEY, CDR2 SVGAGI, per germline. CDR3 sequence: CASRYGGAGGANVLTF. CDR3 nucleotide sequence: TGTGCCAGCAGATACGGGGGGGCAGGTGGGGCCAACGTCCTGACTTTC.

This chain links TRBV7-2 with TRBJ2-7; TRBD2 aligns across 13 bases. The CDR3 has 15 residues. With V trimmed by 5 bases and J by 5 bases, 6 bases remained unmatched. Germline-derived CDR1 and CDR2 are SGHTA and FQGNSA. Here the CDR3 reads CASSQRLAGGNEQYF. DNA for the CDR3: TGTGCCAGCAGCCAGCGACTAGCGGGGGGAAACGAGCAGTACTTC. The complete variable domain, with remaining parts taken from reference TRBV7-2 and TRBJ2-7, reads GAGVSQSPSNKVTEKGKDVELRCDPISGHTALYWYRQSLGQGLEFLIYFQGNSAPDKSGLPSDRFSAERTGGSVSTLTIQRTQQEDSAVYLCASSQRLAGGNEQYFGPGTRLTVT.

This clonotype was picked up many times. The chain uses TRBV27 and TRBJ1-2; the match to TRBD1 covers 8 bases. The CDR3 length is 14 residues. Trimming took 3 bases from V and 4 from J; bases not matched to a gene: 4. Per germline, CDR1 MNHEY and CDR2 SMNVEV (reference sequence). The CDR3 coding sequence is TGTGCCAGCAGTTTCCAGGGGGCCGTCTATGGCTACACCTTC. As protein: CASSFQGAVYGYTF.

This chain joins TRBV2 and TRBJ1-1, with D possibly TRBD1 on 5 matching bases. Germline loops: CDR1 SNHLY, CDR2 FYNNEI. The V gene lost 7 bases and the J gene lost 7 bases, with 10 bases spanning the gap. This CDR3 spans 11 amino acids. This chain's CDR3 is CASIPDSEAFF. DNA of the CDR3: TGTGCCAGCATCCCTGACAGTGAAGCTTTCTTT.

This clonotype has ten or more counts. This rearrangement joins TRBV5-4 to TRBJ2-5; D possibly uses TRBD1 or TRBD2 (5 bases each). The germline CDR1 and CDR2 sequences are SGHNT and YYREEE (reference sequence). V lost 0 bases to trimming and J lost 2 bases, with 8 bases between them. This CDR3 region has 14 residues. The CDR3 is CASSLGDGQETQYF. The CDR3 DNA is TGTGCCAGCAGCTTGGGGGACGGACAAGAGACCCAGTACTTC.

This clonotype was counted ten times or more. This may arise from a read error, as a much more abundant clone is one base away. V usage is TRBV2 and J usage is TRBJ1-1; a weak D match, TRBD1 (6 bases). There are 13 residues in the CDR3. V shed 4 bases and J shed 3 bases, with 9 bases lying between them. Per the germline V gene, CDR1 is SNHLY and CDR2 is FYNNEI. CDR3 sequence: CASSVYRDTEAFF. Here the CDR3 DNA reads TGTGCCAGCAGTGTTTACAGGGACACTGAAGCTTTCTTT.

V gene TRBV7-2 combines with J gene TRBJ2-5; 7 nucleotides agree with TRBD1. The CDR3 has 13 residues. The V and J ends lost 5 bases and 2 bases, in that order; junction bases with no gene match: 2. CDR1 SGHTA and CDR2 FQGNSA come from the germline V gene. In nucleotides, the CDR3 is TGTGCCAGCAGCAAGGGACAGCAAGAGACCCAGTACTTC. Residues: CASSKGQQETQYF.

This clonotype came up many times. The V and J genes are TRBV18 and TRBJ2-5; D may be TRBD1 or TRBD2 (5 bases each). From germline, CDR1 is KGHSH and CDR2 LQKENI. V dropped 6 bases and J dropped 2 bases, with 10 bases sitting between them. This CDR3 region has 13 residues. The CDR3 is CASSRDQQETQYF. Here the CDR3 DNA reads TGTGCCAGCTCCCGGGACCAACAAGAGACCCAGTACTTC.

This clonotype was detected ten times or more. The rearrangement links TRBV27 to TRBJ2-1; perhaps TRBD2 as D (6 bases). Germline V gene data show CDR1 as MNHEY and CDR2 as SMNVEV (reference sequence). The CDR3 consists of 14 residues. V was pared by 6 bases and J by 0 bases, with 9 bases between. Written as DNA, the CDR3 is TGTGCCAGCAGATTGCGGGGCTCCTACAATGAGCAGTTCTTC. It codes for CASRLRGSYNEQFF.

The chain uses TRBV6-5 and TRBJ2-7; 8 nucleotides align to TRBD2. The CDR3 spans 16 residues. J lost 2 bases, V lost 1 base, and 7 bases had no gene match. Germline-derived CDR1 and CDR2 are MNHEY and SVGAGI. The CDR3 loop is CASSYFGLAQPYEQYF. The CDR3 nucleotides read TGTGCCAGCAGTTACTTTGGACTAGCTCAACCCTACGAGCAGTACTTC.

In this sample, this clonotype turned up many times. The rearrangement joins TRBV29-1 to TRBJ2-2; D ambiguous. The CDR3 loop spans 15 amino acids. Looked up from germline, CDR1 is SQVTM and CDR2 is ANQGSEA. V gave up 1 base and J gave up 3 bases, with 12 bases separating them. CDR3 protein: CSVEGGDKYTGELFF. Written as DNA, the CDR3 is TGCAGCGTTGAAGGGGGTGACAAGTACACCGGGGAGCTGTTTTTT.

At least ten counts were recorded for this clonotype. The chain employs TRBV6-2 or TRBV6-3 and TRBJ1-1, with D possibly being TRBD1 (5 bases). Germline V gene lookup returns CDR1 MNHEY and CDR2 SVGEGT. V lost 5 bases to trimming and J lost 2 bases, with 18 bases between them. The CDR3 covers 16 residues. CDR3 region: CASSPMSGAINTEAFF. CDR3 nucleotides: TGTGCCAGCAGTCCTATGTCCGGGGCAATAAACACTGAAGCTTTCTTT.

J is TRBJ1-1 and V is TRBV5-1; D uncertain. Germline values: CDR1 SGHRS, CDR2 YFSETQ. Trimming took off 0 bases at V and 4 bases at J, with 10 bases between the two ends. The CDR3 sequence is 14 residues long. The chain's CDR3 is CASSLAGSSTEAFF. The CDR3 DNA sequence: TGCGCCAGCAGCTTGGCTGGGAGTTCCACTGAAGCTTTCTTT.

CDR3 protein: CASSPSPLRTVQETQYF. The CDR3 DNA reads TGTGCCAGCAGCCCTAGTCCCCTACGGACAGTCCAAGAGACCCAGTACTTC. The V and J genes are TRBV11-2 and TRBJ2-5, with D possibly being TRBD1 (6 bases). The CDR3 consists of 17 residues. The germline V gene has CDR1 SGHAT and CDR2 FQNNGV. The ends were cut back, 5 bases at V and 1 base at J, with 20 bases in the middle.

In this sample, this clonotype turned up a few times. The rearrangement uses TRBV6-1 and TRBJ2-7, with 7 nucleotides matching TRBD1. V dropped 8 bases and J dropped 5; count of bases not matched to a gene: 15. The CDR3 is 15 residues long. The germline V gene encodes CDR1 MNHNS and CDR2 SASEGT. CDR3 sequence reads: CASRSNRGWNDEQYF. CDR3 DNA: TGTGCCAGCCGGAGTAACAGGGGATGGAATGACGAGCAGTACTTC.